One and the same sample provided the 9 T cell receptor beta chains below, sequenced in a study of shared clonotypes between healthy human individuals. This table comes from immunoSEQ multiplex PCR, and its TCRdb copy is limited to in-frame clones, with some not included. The sample yields 2 million to 2.5 million clones, roughly 95% seen once. The specimen was naive CD4+ T cells sorted from blood. Subset noted: CD45RA+ positively selected. The receptors were sampled from a young man in good health.

This clone was picked up one time. J is TRBJ2-7 and V is TRBV5-6; D gene unclear. CDR1 SGHDT and CDR2 YYEEEE come from the germline V gene. V dropped 5 bases and J dropped 8 bases, with 14 bases sitting between them. This CDR3 has 12 residues. The CDR3 region is CASSQVLRQQYF. The CDR3 nucleotides read TGTGCCAGCAGTCAAGTTCTTCGCCAGCAGTACTTC.

This clone was seen once. The rearrangement joins TRBV6-1 to TRBJ2-7, with D perhaps matching TRBD1 or TRBD2 (5 bases each). Germline V gives CDR1 MNHNS, CDR2 SASEGT. V was clipped by 7 bases and J by 2 bases, with 15 bases between them. The length of the CDR3 is 14 residues. This CDR3 reads CASNRDGWAYEQYF. The CDR3 DNA reads as TGTGCCAGCAACCGGGACGGTTGGGCCTACGAGCAGTACTTC.

The gene calls are TRBV25-1 and TRBJ2-2, with 9 bases that match TRBD1. This CDR3 spans 14 amino acids. Germline V gene lookup returns CDR1 MGHDK and CDR2 SYGVNS. The V and J ends lost 8 bases and 6 bases, in that order; junction bases with no gene match: 7. The DNA of the CDR3 is TGTGCCAGCCTTGGACAGGGGATGGCCGGGGAGCTGTTTTTT. Its translation: CASLGQGMAGELFF.

The CDR3 region has the DNA TGCGCCAGCAGCTTGGCCCCCGAATCCGGGGAGCTGTTTTTT. Protein product: CASSLAPESGELFF. The genes are TRBV5-1 and TRBJ2-2, with D hard to call. This CDR3 spans 14 amino acids. The germline gives CDR1 SGHRS, CDR2 YFSETQ. The V end lost 0 bases, the J end lost 6 bases, and 9 bases lay between the germline ends.

The gene calls are TRBV25-1 and TRBJ2-3; 9 bases match TRBD2. V gave up 3 bases and J gave up 1 base; unmatched junction bases: 11. The germline V gene encodes CDR1 MGHDK and CDR2 SYGVNS. This CDR3 is built from 18 residues. CDR3 sequence: CASSESTGAGGRTDTQYF. The CDR3 DNA sequence: TGTGCCAGCAGTGAGTCTACTGGGGCGGGAGGGCGCACAGATACGCAGTATTTT. The variable domain in full, completed from reference TRBV25-1 and TRBJ2-3, reads EADIYQTPRYLVIGTGKKITLECSQTMGHDKMYWYQQDPGMELHLIHYSYGVNSTEKGDLSSESTVSRIRTEHFPLTLESARPSHTSQYLCASSESTGAGGRTDTQYFGPGTRLTVL.

The chain uses TRBV30 and TRBJ1-1; D perhaps matches TRBD1 (5 bases). Trimming removed 7 bases from V and 4 bases from J, with 13 bases in between. This CDR3 contains 12 residues. Germline values: CDR1 GTSNPN, CDR2 SVGIG (reference sequence). The CDR3 reads CASSGGGTEAFF. CDR3 in DNA: TGTGCCTCCTCCGGGGGAGGCACTGAAGCTTTCTTT.

This clone was detected once. This same CDR3 is encoded by further DNA sequences in the sample. J is TRBJ2-5 and V is TRBV5-1; D perhaps matches TRBD1 (6 bases). Germline V gene sequence: CDR1 SGHRS, CDR2 YFSETQ. V shed 4 bases and J shed 3 bases, with 13 bases lying between them. The CDR3 loop spans 14 amino acids. The CDR3 nucleotides read TGCGCCAGCAGCCTCTCCGGACAGAAAGAGACCCAGTACTTC. It is translated as CASSLSGQKETQYF.

The chain couples TRBV11-2 to TRBJ1-2; 7 bases fit TRBD1. CDR1 is SGHAT, CDR2 FQNNGV, per germline. The J segment lost 8 bases and the V segment lost 5 bases, leaving 8 bases of the junction unmatched. This CDR3 comprises 13 residues. The CDR3, as DNA: TGTGCCAGCAGCCTAGGGGGACAGAGCGGCTACACCTTC. Translation: CASSLGGQSGYTF.

The V gene is TRBV6-6, the J gene TRBJ1-1; no firm D call. Germline V gives CDR1 MNHNY, CDR2 SVGAGI (reference sequence). CDR3 length: 14 amino acids. Between the trimmed V and J ends, which lost 6 bases and 6 bases, there was a span of 17 bases. CDR3 loop: CASRPEGFGAEAFF. The CDR3 DNA sequence: TGTGCCAGCAGACCGGAAGGTTTCGGGGCTGAAGCTTTCTTT.